Listed below are T cell receptor beta chains from one sample, sequenced in a study of cytomegalovirus exposure and HLA in healthy donors. The method was immunoSEQ multiplex PCR; TCRdb's version includes in-frame clones alone and lacks a portion of them. The sample lists roughly 120,000 clones; more than 8% were seen once. Source material: PBMCs. The origin of the receptors is a man in his forties or fifties in good health and CMV-seronegative. CDR3s include the opening cysteine and the closing phenylalanine or tryptophan. D genes are given only for firm matches. Only part of the rows carry a size: once, few, many, or a class if the clone is expanded.

>TRBJ1-2|TRBV7-8|TRBD1|-
CASSPGTANYGYTF
TGTGCCAGCAGCCCAGGGACAGCTAACTATGGCTACACCTTC
>TRBJ1-4|TRBV29-1|-|few
CSVRVNEKLFF
TGCAGCGTGCGGGTTAATGAAAAACTGTTTTTT
>TRBJ2-7|TRBV7-9|TRBD1|-
CASSFHFGTGVYEQYF
TGTGCCAGCAGCTTTCATTTCGGGACAGGGGTCTACGAGCAGTACTTC
>TRBJ2-5|TRBV2|TRBD2|few
CASSGLAGNQETQYF
TGTGCCAGCAGTGGACTAGCGGGGAACCAAGAGACCCAGTACTTC
>TRBJ2-2|TRBV4-3|TRBD1|-
CASSQDRGPGTGELFF
TGCGCCAGCAGCCAGGACAGGGGGCCGGGCACCGGGGAGCTGTTTTTT
>TRBJ2-1|TRBV27|TRBD2|-
CASSLKRGGVDEQFF
TGTGCCAGCAGTTTGAAGCGGGGGGGCGTCGATGAGCAGTTCTTC
>TRBJ2-5|TRBV5-1|TRBD2|-
CASSRLAGGPNGETQYF
TGCGCCAGCAGCCGACTAGCGGGGGGGCCTAATGGGGAGACCCAGTACTTC
>TRBJ1-2|TRBV27|TRBD1|few
CASSLSTGGYYGYTF
TGTGCCAGCAGTTTATCGACAGGGGGTTACTATGGCTACACCTTC
>TRBJ1-1|TRBV7-9|-|few
CASSFVGGNTEAFF
TGTGCCAGCAGCTTTGTAGGGGGGAACACTGAAGCTTTCTTT
>TRBJ2-7|TRBV14|-|-
CASSLLNGGRGEQYF
TGTGCCAGCAGCCTGCTTAACGGGGGAAGAGGCGAGCAGTACTTC
>TRBJ2-7|TRBV10-2|TRBD2|-
CASRGGDYEQYF
TGCGCCAGCAGGGGGGGGGACTACGAGCAGTACTTC
>TRBJ1-5|TRBV19|TRBD1|few
CASSANRGQRNQPQHF
TGTGCCAGTAGTGCAAACAGGGGGCAGAGGAATCAGCCCCAGCATTTT
>TRBJ1-2|TRBV7-2|TRBD1|-
CASSLGQDRYGYTF
TGTGCCAGCAGCCTTGGACAGGACCGGTATGGCTACACCTTC
>TRBJ1-4|TRBV6-1|TRBD1|-
CASSPMTGRKEKLFF
TGTGCCAGCAGTCCTATGACAGGGCGAAAAGAAAAACTGTTTTTT
>TRBJ1-5|TRBV5-5|-|-
CASSPTGNQPQHF
TGTGCCAGCAGCCCCACAGGTAATCAGCCCCAGCATTTT
>TRBJ1-6|TRBV7-2|-|-
CASSFSYNSPLHF
TGTGCCAGCAGCTTCAGTTATAATTCACCCCTCCACTTT
>TRBJ2-3|TRBV10-3|TRBD2|few
CAISESAGGPDTQYF
TGTGCCATCAGTGAGTCGGCGGGGGGGCCGGATACGCAGTATTTT
>TRBJ1-6|TRBV7-2|TRBD1|-
CASSPGGQGGSYNSPLHF
TGTGCCAGCAGCCCGGGAGGACAGGGAGGCTCCTATAATTCACCCCTCCACTTT
>TRBJ1-1|TRBV4-1|TRBD1|-
CATKVGGNTEAFF
TGCGCCACTAAGGTAGGGGGCAACACTGAAGCTTTCTTT
>TRBJ2-1|TRBV6-1|-|few
CASSLGVGDNKFF
TGTGCCAGCAGTCTAGGGGTAGGGGACAACAAGTTCTTC
>TRBJ1-6|TRBV7-2|-|few
CASSLARNSPLHF
TGTGCCAGCAGCTTAGCGCGTAATTCACCCCTCCACTTT
>TRBJ1-4|TRBV9|-|few
CASSVVPTGDLEKLFF
TGTGCCAGCAGCGTAGTCCCGACAGGAGACCTTGAAAAACTGTTTTTT
>TRBJ2-2|TRBV6-5|-|few
CASSYPRRGKPGELFF
TGTGCCAGCAGTTACCCGAGGCGGGGTAAACCCGGGGAGCTGTTTTTT
>TRBJ2-3|TRBV27|TRBD1|few
CASSWDRLPDTQYF
TGTGCCAGCAGTTGGGACAGGCTCCCAGATACGCAGTATTTT
>TRBJ2-3|TRBV13|TRBD2|-
CASSFTGLAADTQYF
TGTGCCAGCAGTTTTACTGGACTAGCCGCAGATACGCAGTATTTT
>TRBJ2-1|TRBV7-8|TRBD1|-
CASSPDRGPSYNEQFF
TGTGCCAGCAGCCCGGACAGGGGTCCCTCCTACAATGAGCAGTTCTTC
>TRBJ2-7|TRBV4-1|TRBD2|-
CASSQAGLAFNEQYF
TGCGCCAGCAGCCAAGCGGGACTAGCCTTTAACGAGCAGTACTTC
>TRBJ2-5|TRBV5-4|TRBD2|-
CASSPGLAGETQYF
TGTGCCAGCAGCCCCGGACTAGCGGGAGAGACCCAGTACTTC
>TRBJ2-1|TRBV5-4|-|few
CASIGDSSEPFF
TGTGCCAGCATTGGGGACTCTTCGGAGCCGTTCTTC
>TRBJ2-3|TRBV30|-|-
CAGNRAFTDTQYF
TGTGCTGGAAACAGGGCCTTCACAGATACGCAGTATTTT
>TRBJ2-3|TRBV19|-|-
CASSRGTTDTQYF
TGTGCCAGTAGCCGGGGGACCACAGATACGCAGTATTTT
>TRBJ1-5|TRBV5-6|TRBD1|-
CASSIGQGQPQHF
TGTGCCAGCAGCATCGGACAGGGGCAGCCCCAGCATTTT
>TRBJ1-2|TRBV10-3|-|-
CAISDVVNYGYTF
TGTGCCATCAGTGACGTCGTCAACTATGGCTACACCTTC
>TRBJ2-3|TRBV11-2|TRBD2|few
CASSSESGGAGYTQYF
TGTGCCAGCAGCTCCGAGAGCGGGGGGGCTGGTTATACGCAGTATTTT
>TRBJ2-3|TRBV7-9|TRBD2|-
CASGYRGLAQDTQYF
TGTGCCAGCGGATATAGGGGACTAGCGCAAGATACGCAGTATTTT
>TRBJ2-7|TRBV7-2|TRBD1|-
CASSGNHRGSEQYF
TGTGCCAGCAGCGGGAACCACAGGGGAAGCGAGCAGTACTTC
>TRBJ1-6|TRBV6-4|-|many
CASSDGTNSPLHF
TGTGCCAGCAGTGACGGGACAAATTCACCCCTCCACTTT
>TRBJ2-7|TRBV13|-|few
CASSQGVYEQYF
TGTGCCAGCAGCCAAGGGGTCTACGAGCAGTACTTC
>TRBJ1-4|TRBV7-6|TRBD1|few
CASSSGQHNEKLFF
TGTGCCAGCAGCTCGGGACAGCATAATGAAAAACTGTTTTTT
>TRBJ2-7|TRBV7-9|-|few
CASSLRLAGDDYEQYF
TGTGCCAGCAGCTTAAGACTGGCAGGGGACGACTACGAGCAGTACTTC
>TRBJ2-7|TRBV7-2|-|-
CASSFWGTSSYEQYF
TGTGCCAGCAGCTTTTGGGGCACCAGCTCCTACGAGCAGTACTTC
>TRBJ2-4|TRBV28|TRBD1|few
CATGGRGYLQYF
TGTGCCACAGGGGGACGGGGCTATCTTCAGTACTTC
>TRBJ2-5|TRBV15|TRBD1|-
CATSRGLGQGSETQYF
TGTGCCACCAGCAGAGGACTGGGACAGGGATCAGAGACCCAGTACTTC
>TRBJ1-1|TRBV6-5|TRBD1|few
CASSGDRGTEAFF
TGTGCCAGCAGTGGGGACAGGGGAACTGAAGCTTTCTTT
>TRBJ1-1|TRBV11-2|TRBD1|-
CASSISGTGGRTEAFF
TGTGCCAGCAGCATTAGCGGGACAGGGGGACGGACTGAAGCTTTCTTT
>TRBJ1-3|TRBV19|-|-
CASSSGVSSGNTIYF
TGTGCCAGTAGTAGCGGGGTCAGCTCTGGAAACACCATATATTTT
>TRBJ1-1|TRBV30|-|-
CAWSGRTEAFF
TGTGCCTGGAGTGGGAGGACTGAAGCTTTCTTT
>TRBJ2-1|TRBV27|-|few
CASSKGLRDNEQFF
TGTGCCAGCAGTAAGGGACTCCGAGACAATGAGCAGTTCTTC
>TRBJ2-6|TRBV7-2|-|few
CASSLITGIPGANVLTF
TGTGCCAGCAGCTTAATAACAGGGATCCCTGGGGCCAACGTCCTGACTTTC
>TRBJ1-4|TRBV7-9|-|few
CASSRSEKLFF
TGTGCCAGCAGCAGGAGTGAAAAACTGTTTTTT
>TRBJ1-3|TRBV6-5|-|-
CASSDLGAGNTIYF
TGTGCCAGCAGTGACCTCGGGGCTGGAAACACCATATATTTT
>TRBJ2-5|TRBV27|TRBD2|-
CASSLSGGGPQYF
TGTGCCAGCAGTTTATCGGGCGGGGGGCCCCAGTACTTC
>TRBJ1-5|TRBV2|-|-
CASSEWRDSNQPQHF
TGTGCCAGCAGTGAATGGAGGGATAGCAATCAGCCCCAGCATTTT
>TRBJ2-3|TRBV5-1|TRBD2|-
CASSLGRGGTDTQYF
TGCGCCAGCAGCTTGGGGCGGGGGGGCACAGATACGCAGTATTTT